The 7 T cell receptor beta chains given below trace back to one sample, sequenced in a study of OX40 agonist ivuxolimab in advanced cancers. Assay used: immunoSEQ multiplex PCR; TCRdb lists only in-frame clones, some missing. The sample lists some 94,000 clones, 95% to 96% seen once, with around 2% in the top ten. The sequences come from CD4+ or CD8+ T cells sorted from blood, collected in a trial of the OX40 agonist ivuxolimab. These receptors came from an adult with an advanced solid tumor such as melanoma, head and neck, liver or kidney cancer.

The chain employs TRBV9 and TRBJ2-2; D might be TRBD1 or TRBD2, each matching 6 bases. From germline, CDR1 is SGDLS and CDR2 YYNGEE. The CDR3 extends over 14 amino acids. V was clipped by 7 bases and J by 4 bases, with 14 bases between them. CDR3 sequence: CASGAKGGTGELFF. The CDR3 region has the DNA TGTGCCAGCGGTGCCAAGGGGGGCACCGGGGAGCTGTTTTTT.

The CDR3 protein is CASSYKDWGSSKTQYF. The CDR3 DNA follows: TGTGCCAGCAGTTACAAGGACTGGGGCTCATCGAAGACCCAGTACTTC. This sequence joins TRBV6-5 and TRBJ2-5; TRBD1 or TRBD2 may be the D gene (5 bases each). This CDR3 contains 16 residues. Looked up from germline, CDR1 is MNHEY and CDR2 is SVGAGI. Trimming removed 2 bases at V and 6 bases at J, with 19 bases between.

The CDR3 nucleotides are TGTGCCAGCAGTTTCAGCGGGAATGGAGAATACGAGCAGTACTTC. As protein: CASSFSGNGEYEQYF. The rearrangement links TRBV6-6 to TRBJ2-7, with TRBD2 identical over 7 bases. Germline assignment: CDR1 MNHNY and CDR2 SVGAGI (reference sequence). This CDR3 is 15 amino acids long. V lost 4 bases and J lost 4; bases outside the gene matches: 10.

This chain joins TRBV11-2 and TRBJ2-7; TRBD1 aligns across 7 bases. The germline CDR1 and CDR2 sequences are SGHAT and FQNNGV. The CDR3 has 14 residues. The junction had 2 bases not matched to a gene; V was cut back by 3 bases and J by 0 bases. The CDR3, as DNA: TGTGCCAGCAGCTTGGCAGGGGGCTCCTACGAGCAGTACTTC. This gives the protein CASSLAGGSYEQYF.

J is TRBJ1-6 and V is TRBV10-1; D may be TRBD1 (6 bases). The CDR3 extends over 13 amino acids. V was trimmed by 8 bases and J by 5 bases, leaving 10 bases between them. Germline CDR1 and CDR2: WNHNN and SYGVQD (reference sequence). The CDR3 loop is CASADRNNSPLHF. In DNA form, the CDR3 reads TGCGCCAGCGCCGACAGGAATAATTCACCCCTCCACTTT.

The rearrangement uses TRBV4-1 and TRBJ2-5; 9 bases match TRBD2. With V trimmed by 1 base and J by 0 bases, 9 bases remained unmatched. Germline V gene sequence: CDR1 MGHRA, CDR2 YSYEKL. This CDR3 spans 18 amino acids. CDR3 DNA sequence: TGCGCCAGCAGCCAAGGCGTCTTAAGCGGGGGGAACCAAGAGACCCAGTACTTC. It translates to CASSQGVLSGGNQETQYF.

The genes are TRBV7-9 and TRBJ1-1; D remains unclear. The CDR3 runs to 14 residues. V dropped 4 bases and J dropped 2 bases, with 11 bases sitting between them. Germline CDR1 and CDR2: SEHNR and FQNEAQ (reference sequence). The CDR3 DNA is TGTGCCAGCAGCTCCGGCATTAGAAACACTGAAGCTTTCTTT. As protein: CASSSGIRNTEAFF.